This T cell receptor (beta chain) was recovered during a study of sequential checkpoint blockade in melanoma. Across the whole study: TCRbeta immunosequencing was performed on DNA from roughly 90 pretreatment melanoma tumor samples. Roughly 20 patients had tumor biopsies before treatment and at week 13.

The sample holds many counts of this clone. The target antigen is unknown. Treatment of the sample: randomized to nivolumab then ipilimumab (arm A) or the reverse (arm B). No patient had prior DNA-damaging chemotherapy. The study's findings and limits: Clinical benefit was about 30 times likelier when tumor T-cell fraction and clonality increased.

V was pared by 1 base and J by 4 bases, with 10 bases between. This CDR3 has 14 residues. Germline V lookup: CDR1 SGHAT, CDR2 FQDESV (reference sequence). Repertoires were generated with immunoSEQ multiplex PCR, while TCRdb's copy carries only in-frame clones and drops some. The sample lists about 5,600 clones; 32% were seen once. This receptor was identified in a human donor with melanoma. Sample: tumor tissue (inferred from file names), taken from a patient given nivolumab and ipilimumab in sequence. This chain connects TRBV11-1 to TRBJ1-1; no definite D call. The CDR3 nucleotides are TGTGCCAGCAGCTTAGGGCCCTCCTTCACTGAAGCTTTCTTT. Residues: CASSLGPSFTEAFF.